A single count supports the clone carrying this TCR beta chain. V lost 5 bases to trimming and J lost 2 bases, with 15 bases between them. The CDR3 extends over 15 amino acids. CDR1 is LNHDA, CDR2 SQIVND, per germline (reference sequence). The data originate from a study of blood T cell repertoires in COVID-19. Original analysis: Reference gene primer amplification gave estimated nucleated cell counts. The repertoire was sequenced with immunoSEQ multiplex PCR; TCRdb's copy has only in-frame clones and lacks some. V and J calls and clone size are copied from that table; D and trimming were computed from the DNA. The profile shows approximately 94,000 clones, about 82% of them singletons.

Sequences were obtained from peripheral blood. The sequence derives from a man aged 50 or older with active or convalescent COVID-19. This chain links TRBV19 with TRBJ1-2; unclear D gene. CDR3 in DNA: TGTGCCAGTAGTTTGCCCCTGACACAGAACTATGGCTACACCTTC. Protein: CASSLPLTQNYGYTF.